The source of this T cell receptor beta chain is a study of blood T cell repertoires in COVID-19 (dated by TCRdb to about 2020). Turning to the overall study: The collaborator samples originated in the United States, Italy and Spain and spanned the acute and convalescent phases of COVID-19. The material from the prospective study consisted of cDNA or gDNA derived from T cells, B-cell-depleted T cells, or PBMCs. Deeply sampled blood TCRbeta repertoires from subjects exposed to, actively infected with, or recovered from COVID-19 were included in the dataset. The repertoires were released in a freely available public database intended as a resource for research on the immune response to SARS-CoV-2. Samples came from the ongoing ImmuneRACE study (first 160 participants) plus 1,254 subjects from 6 global collaborators. The sample metadata nearly always contained a de-identified subject ID, COVID-19 status, age in years and sex. Where available, HLA class I and class II types were obtained from metadata supplied by the sample provider rather than from assay-based typing.

TCRbeta CDR3 regions were amplified from genomic DNA using the immunoSEQ Assay, a bias-controlled multiplex PCR. Per the source publication's procedure: The number of nucleated cells in each sample was estimated by amplification of reference gene primers within the assay. To quantify the absolute abundance of each unique TCRbeta CDR3 rearrangement, sequence reads were collapsed and filtered. For each sample, productive Simpson clonality was calculated as the square root of Simpson's diversity index over productive rearrangements. TCRdb carries this immuneACCESS record with in-frame sequences only. Its versions omit some clonotypes, under half of them owing to an unresolved V gene in the studies checked, with the rest unexplained. V and J calls and clone size are as listed in that table; D and trimming were resolved from the DNA. The sample yields tens of thousands of clones; about nine tenths were counted once. Over 11% of the sample goes to the ten largest clones.

The collaborating institutions used their own protocols to collect whole blood in K2EDTA tubes. For TCRbeta analysis, collaborator samples were shipped as frozen whole blood, as isolated PBMCs, or as DNA extracted from either sample type. The CDR3 measures 16 amino acids from cysteine to phenylalanine. Of the read, only the CDR3 DNA is kept; its 48 bases are in frame from base 1. The germline V gene encodes CDR1 LGHDT and CDR2 YNNKEL (reference sequence). A distance of 13 bases separates the germline ends of V and J, which lose 1 base and 3 bases respectively. What the authors observed across the whole study: Clinical and demographic metadata were provided uncurated, with the amount varying by source and participant.

This clone was counted once. Its antigen remains unidentified. No qualities accompany the bases; no much larger clone lies one base away. The receptor chain draws on TRBV3-1 (or the pseudogene TRBV3-2) and TRBJ1-5, with the D gene too uncertain to name. Sequencing was performed on peripheral blood. This TCR was recovered from a man in his 60s with active COVID-19. Here is the DNA: TGTGCCAGCAGCCAAGGATCGTTGGGCCCCAATCAGCCCCAGCATTTT. It translates as CASSQGSLGPNQPQHF.